These 31 T cell receptor beta chains came from one sample sequenced in a study of blood T cells in healthy people across ages. For the second PCR, which ran for about 7 to 11 cycles, a sample-barcoded 5' primer and a J-beta primer mix were used. Each CDR3 protein is one row after TCRdb ran MiXCR on the 5' RACE reads. The sample lists over a million distinct CDR3 sequences, about 40% occurring once. The sample consisted of blood. These receptor sequences come from a woman between 18 and 30 years old in good health.

The chain is built from TRBV4-1 and TRBJ2-3; either TRBD1 or TRBD2 may fit D (5 bases each). V shed 2 bases and J shed 6 bases, with 21 bases lying between them. This CDR3 is 17 amino acids long. CDR1 MGHRA and CDR2 YSYEKL come from the germline V gene. The CDR3 DNA reads as TGCGCCAGCAGCCAACCCCGGGGCTATAAGTCCTCCGATACGCAGTATTTT. Its protein product is CASSQPRGYKSSDTQYF.

The V call is TRBV6-1, the J call TRBJ1-1, with D possibly matching TRBD1 (5 bases). Trimming pared 0 bases from V and 4 bases from J, leaving 12 bases between. The germline gives CDR1 MNHNS, CDR2 SASEGT. The CDR3 loop spans 15 amino acids. The CDR3 spells CASSEARGGSTEAFF. In nucleotides, the CDR3 is TGTGCCAGCAGTGAAGCAAGGGGCGGGAGCACTGAAGCTTTCTTT.

The rearrangement links TRBV12-3 or TRBV12-4 to TRBJ1-4; D possibly corresponds to TRBD1 (5 bases). This CDR3 has 14 amino acids. The V and J ends lost 5 bases and 10 bases respectively, with 17 bases between them. The CDR3 reads CASSTDTYRGKLFF. The CDR3 DNA reads TGTGCCAGCAGTACCGACACGTATAGGGGAAAACTGTTTTTT.

The chain couples TRBV2 to TRBJ2-1; D may be TRBD2 (6 bases). Germline V gene data show CDR1 as SNHLY and CDR2 as FYNNEI. V lost 6 bases, J lost 7 bases, and 16 bases lay in between. The length of the CDR3 is 14 residues. The CDR3 sequence is CASRGSGIQNEQFF. The DNA for the CDR3 is TGTGCCAGCAGGGGTAGCGGAATACAAAATGAGCAGTTCTTC.

This clonotype showed up many times. As DNA, the CDR3 is TGCGCCAGCAGCCCTGGAGGGGTGGAGACCCAGTACTTC. It codes for CASSPGGVETQYF. This chain links TRBV5-1 with TRBJ2-5; the D gene is possibly TRBD2 (6 bases). CDR1 is SGHRS and CDR2 is YFSETQ in the germline V gene. This CDR3 has 13 amino acids. The V end was cut by 4 bases, the J end by 5 bases, with 12 bases between. Filled out from reference TRBV5-1 and TRBJ2-5, the complete variable domain reads KAGVTQTPRYLIKTRGQQVTLSCSPISGHRSVSWYQQTPGQGLQFLFEYFSETQRNKGNFPGRFSGRQFSNSRSEMNVSTLELGDSALYLCASSPGGVETQYFGPGTRLLVL.

The chain carries TRBV2 and TRBJ2-1, with 10 bases identical to TRBD2. This CDR3 is 13 amino acids long. J was trimmed by 14 bases and V by 6 bases; bases with no gene match: 10. From germline, CDR1 is SNHLY and CDR2 FYNNEI. The CDR3 is CASSTGLASLEFF. DNA for the CDR3: TGTGCCAGCAGCACGGGACTAGCGAGCCTGGAGTTCTTC.

The rearrangement joins TRBV27 to TRBJ2-3; D gene unclear. This CDR3 has 11 amino acids. Germline lookup yields CDR1 MNHEY and CDR2 SMNVEV (reference sequence). V lost 4 bases, J lost 14 bases, and 13 bases lay in between. CDR3 sequence: CASSSAGPWYF. As DNA, the CDR3 is TGTGCCAGCAGTTCCGCCGGTCCGTGGTATTTT.

Remarks on this clonotype: One end of the junction does not line up with germline, which may come from a read error. The chain employs TRBV7-2 and TRBJ2-5, with D perhaps TRBD2 (5 bases). The CDR3 runs to 13 residues. Germline loops: CDR1 SGHTA, CDR2 FQGNSA. In DNA form, the CDR3 reads TGTTCCAGCAGCGCAACTAGTCTTGAGACCCAGTACTTC. Translated, it gives CSSSATSLETQYF.

V and J are TRBV9 and TRBJ2-3; TRBD1 might be the D (6 bases). Germline V gene sequence: CDR1 SGDLS, CDR2 YYNGEE. Deletions cut 0 bases from V and 3 bases from J, with 14 bases between. The CDR3 spans 16 residues. The CDR3 reads CASSVADRSVTDTQYF. The DNA for the CDR3 is TGTGCCAGCAGCGTAGCTGACAGGAGTGTGACAGATACGCAGTATTTT.

V usage is TRBV12-3 or TRBV12-4 and J usage is TRBJ2-3, with unresolved D. The CDR3 totals 12 residues. V lost 6 bases and J 4 bases, leaving 8 bases between the germline ends. DNA for the CDR3: TGTGCCAGCAGCGGGCTGGCAGATACGCAGTATTTT. It translates to CASSGLADTQYF.

V and J are TRBV7-9 and TRBJ2-3; 15 bases line up with TRBD2. Germline V gene sequence: CDR1 SEHNR, CDR2 FQNEAQ (reference sequence). The CDR3 runs 15 residues. The V and J ends lost 7 bases and 6 bases, in that order; junction bases with no gene match: 5. DNA of the CDR3: TGTGCCAGCACCGGGACTAGCGGGAGGTCGGATACGCAGTATTTT. It encodes CASTGTSGRSDTQYF.

This clonotype was detected a few times. The chain recombines TRBV6-5 with TRBJ1-2, with 7 bases that match TRBD1. Germline values: CDR1 MNHEY, CDR2 SVGAGI. This CDR3 is 16 amino acids long. V lost 4 bases and J lost 4; bases outside the gene matches: 12. CDR3 region: CASSSAVTGVRYGYTF. In DNA form, the CDR3 reads TGTGCCAGCAGTTCCGCCGTAACAGGGGTTCGCTATGGCTACACCTTC.

In the case of this clonotype: The junction does not match germline at one end; this may be a read error. The chain is built from TRBV10-3 and TRBJ2-7; 9 positions match TRBD2. Germline values: CDR1 ENHRY, CDR2 SYGVKD. CDR3 length: 13 residues. Here the CDR3 DNA reads TGTGCCACCAGTGAGGGGACTAGCAATGAGCAGTACTTC. Its protein product is CATSEGTSNEQYF.

The rearrangement uses TRBV7-2 and TRBJ2-7; unclear D gene. V gave up 11 bases and J gave up 0 bases, with 11 bases separating them. CDR1 is SGHTA, CDR2 FQGNSA, per germline. There are 12 residues in the CDR3. As DNA, the CDR3 is TGTGCCGGCGCCGACCCCTCCTACGAGCAGTACTTC. It is translated as CAGADPSYEQYF.

This clonotype showed up just a few times. The chain couples TRBV20-1 to TRBJ2-1; D unresolved. The CDR3 loop spans 14 amino acids. The V gene's germline CDR1 is DFQATT and CDR2 SNEGSKA (reference sequence). Trimming pared 5 bases from V and 4 bases from J, leaving 15 bases between. CDR3 protein: CSAADGVTYNEQFF. CDR3 sequence (DNA): TGCAGTGCTGCCGATGGGGTAACGTACAATGAGCAGTTCTTC.

This clonotype occurred a few times. This sequence joins TRBV3-1 and TRBJ2-7, with D perhaps TRBD2 (6 bases). The DNA end lines up better with TRBJ2-5; the J call may be wrong. This CDR3 has 18 amino acids. Germline loops: CDR1 LGHDT, CDR2 YNNKEL (reference sequence). This CDR3 is CASSQDFEEGGIGETQYF. The CDR3 nucleotides read TGTGCCAGCAGCCAAGATTTCGAGGAAGGAGGGATCGGTGAGACCCAGTACTTC.

The chain carries TRBV5-1 and TRBJ1-1; possible D gene TRBD1, 5 bases. Germline CDR1 is SGHRS and CDR2 is YFSETQ. This CDR3 region has 16 residues. Trimming took 4 bases from V and 4 from J, leaving 20 bases between them. The CDR3 DNA is TGCGCCAGCAGCGCCGGACCTTCAGGGTCCGGCACTGAAGCTTTCTTT. It yields the protein CASSAGPSGSGTEAFF.

The J gene is TRBJ2-7, the V gene TRBV7-2; 7 bases agree with TRBD2. V lost 7 bases to trimming and J lost 3 bases; unmatched junction nucleotides: 6. CDR3 length: 13 amino acids. Germline CDR1 and CDR2: SGHTA and FQGNSA. CDR3 sequence (DNA): TGTGCCAGCACTCCAGGACTAGGCTACGAGCAGTACTTC. This sequence encodes CASTPGLGYEQYF. Drawing the rest from reference TRBV7-2 and TRBJ2-7, the complete variable domain is GAGVSQSPSNKVTEKGKDVELRCDPISGHTALYWYRQSLGQGLEFLIYFQGNSAPDKSGLPSDRFSAERTGGSVSTLTIQRTQQEDSAVYLCASTPGLGYEQYFGPGTRLTVT.

The gene calls are TRBV10-3 and TRBJ2-1, with D perhaps matching TRBD1 (5 bases). The V end lost 10 bases, the J end lost 7 bases, and 20 bases lay between the germline ends. This CDR3 region has 14 residues. Germline CDR1 is ENHRY and CDR2 is SYGVKD. DNA for the CDR3: TGTGCCAGTGGGGAAGGGGCCGCTGGGAATGAGCAGTTCTTC. Its translation is CASGEGAAGNEQFF.

V and J are TRBV27 and TRBJ2-1; 7 bases are shared with TRBD1. There are 14 residues in the CDR3. Per germline, CDR1 MNHEY and CDR2 SMNVEV (reference sequence). J lost 9 bases, V lost 4 bases, and 9 bases had no gene match. CDR3 bases: TGTGCCAGCAGTTCCGGACAGGTAGTCGGTGAGCAGTTCTTC. Encoded protein: CASSSGQVVGEQFF.

The chain has TRBV30 and TRBJ1-2; TRBD1 might be the D (5 bases). The length of the CDR3 is 14 residues. The V end lost 4 bases, the J end lost 1 base, and 13 bases lay between the germline ends. Germline assignment: CDR1 GTSNPN and CDR2 SVGIG (reference sequence). Written as DNA, the CDR3 is TGTGCCTGGACCCTGTGGGGGAATAACTATGGCTACACCTTC. Translated, it gives CAWTLWGNNYGYTF.

This clonotype was seen more than once but under ten times. J is TRBJ2-5 and V is TRBV3-1, with D perhaps TRBD2 (6 bases). The V end lost 8 bases, the J end lost 4 bases, and 8 bases lay between the germline ends. The CDR3 runs to 11 residues. Germline loops: CDR1 LGHDT, CDR2 YNNKEL (reference sequence). The CDR3 sequence is CASHGRETQYF. The CDR3 nucleotides are TGTGCCAGCCACGGGAGAGAGACCCAGTACTTC.

This clonotype was picked up a small number of times. The chain couples TRBV15 to TRBJ2-5; maybe TRBD2 (6 bases). From germline, CDR1 is LNHNV and CDR2 YYDKDF (reference sequence). The CDR3 contains 16 residues. V lost 2 bases and J lost 1, with 14 bases in between. CDR3 nucleotides: TGTGCCACCAGCAGAACACCAGGAGGGTCCCAAGAGACCCAGTACTTC. It specifies CATSRTPGGSQETQYF.

V and J are TRBV18 and TRBJ2-3; 14 bases align to TRBD2. The CDR3 runs to 16 residues. J lost 4 bases, V lost 3 bases, and 3 bases had no gene match. CDR1 and CDR2 (germline): KGHSH, LQKENI. Here the CDR3 reads CASSPTSGRAPDTQYF. The CDR3 nucleotides are TGTGCCAGCTCACCGACTAGCGGGAGGGCCCCAGATACGCAGTATTTT.

The V and J genes are TRBV10-3 and TRBJ1-2; D perhaps matches TRBD1 (5 bases). CDR3 length equals 15 residues. Germline values: CDR1 ENHRY, CDR2 SYGVKD. V dropped 6 bases and J dropped 4 bases, with 18 bases sitting between them. The CDR3 here is CAISSRGDGGYGYTF. CDR3 DNA sequence: TGTGCCATCAGCTCAAGAGGGGACGGGGGCTATGGCTACACCTTC.

This clonotype was seen a handful of times. The rearrangement joins TRBV11-2 to TRBJ2-3, with TRBD2 matching over 12 bases. This CDR3 has 19 amino acids. J gave up 4 bases and V 0 bases, and 11 bases lay outside the gene matches. Germline V gives CDR1 SGHAT, CDR2 FQNNGV. The CDR3 bases are TGTGCCAGCAGCTTAGAGAAACCCCTAGCGGGGGGGCCTCCAGATACGCAGTATTTT. The encoded protein is CASSLEKPLAGGPPDTQYF.

CDR3 nucleotides: TGTGCCAGCAGGGAGGACAGGGGGATCAATGAGCAGTACTTC. The encoded protein is CASREDRGINEQYF. The gene calls are TRBV28 and TRBJ2-5; 10 bases fit TRBD1. CDR1 is MDHEN, CDR2 SYDVKM, per germline. V was pared by 6 bases and J by 11 bases, with 12 bases of the junction left unmatched. The CDR3 has 14 residues. The complete variable domain, with remaining parts taken from reference TRBV28 and TRBJ2-5, reads DVKVTQSSRYLVKRTGEKVFLECVQDMDHENMFWYRQDPGLGLRLIYFSYDVKMKEKGDIPEGYSVSREKKERFSLILESASTNQTSMYLCASREDRGINEQYFGPGTRLLVL.

This clonotype showed up just a few times. The chain combines TRBV3-1 with TRBJ1-5, with D possibly being TRBD1 (5 bases). The CDR3 consists of 15 residues. Germline V gives CDR1 LGHDT, CDR2 YNNKEL (reference sequence). V lost 0 bases to trimming and J lost 7 bases, with 13 bases between them. The chain's CDR3 is CASSQDGAGGQPQHF. CDR3 DNA: TGTGCCAGCAGCCAAGATGGGGCAGGTGGACAGCCCCAGCATTTT.

About this clonotype itself: An end of the junction differs from the germline gene, which may be a read error. The chain employs TRBV12-3 or TRBV12-4 and TRBJ2-3, with D unclear. This CDR3 spans 11 amino acids. The CDR3: CTSQRTDTQYF. The CDR3 DNA reads TGTACCAGCCAAAGGACAGATACGCAGTATTTT.

The J gene is TRBJ2-5, the V gene TRBV5-1; 7 positions agree with TRBD2. This CDR3 contains 14 residues. After removal of 4 bases from V and 3 bases from J, the junction contained 6 bases not matched to a gene. Germline CDR1 SGHRS, CDR2 YFSETQ. The CDR3 region has the DNA TGCGCCAGCAGCCCGCGACGGGGGGAAGAGACCCAGTACTTC. Residues: CASSPRRGEETQYF.

This rearrangement joins TRBV29-1 to TRBJ2-2, with 9 bases identical to TRBD1. CDR1 is SQVTM, CDR2 ANQGSEA, per germline. Trimming at V came to 5 bases and at J to 2 bases, leaving 3 bases not matched to a gene. The CDR3 loop spans 14 amino acids. CDR3 nucleotide sequence: TGCAGCGTTCCGGGACAGGGTAACACCGGGGAGCTGTTTTTT. Amino acid sequence: CSVPGQGNTGELFF.